This TCR beta chain is from a study of T cells after yellow fever vaccination. In the study overall: Those fractions that held only low numbers of cells were prepared using the SMART-Seq v4 Ultra Low Input RNA kit. Study-level findings and limits: Primary-vaccination clones mostly resurfaced post-booster (96% CD4, roughly 90% CD8). A faster peak, day 5 versus 15, was reached by the weaker secondary response.

There are 19 residues in the CDR3. Germline CDR1 LGHNA, CDR2 YSLEER. J gave up 1 base and V 0 bases, and 11 bases lay outside the gene matches. Regarding this clonotype: Its antigen is unknown.

TCR cDNA was made by 5'RACE template switching, adding a universal primer site and UMIs. TCRdb redid the calling of the 5' RACE reads with MiXCR, one entry per CDR3 protein. The sample yields hundreds of thousands of distinct CDR3 sequences, roughly a sixth seen once. The gene calls are TRBV4-3 and TRBJ2-3; 9 bases map to TRBD1. The clonotype comes from a man aged 18 to 30 who received the YFV17D yellow fever vaccine. This material consisted of PBMCs, taken before the yellow fever booster vaccination. The DNA for the CDR3 is TGCGCCAGCAGCCAAGACGTTGATTGGACAGGGGCGGGCACAGATACGCAGTATTTT. This translates into CASSQDVDWTGAGTDTQYF.